The 25 T cell receptor beta chains below come from one sample, sequenced in a study of T cells in Graves' hyperthyroidism and ophthalmopathy. RNA transcripts served as the template for amplifying TCR beta CDR3 regions. The primer set for the first-round RT-PCR of the TCR CDR3 was HTBI. TCRdb reprocessed the multiplex PCR reads via MiXCR and lists one record per CDR3 protein. The sample lists a few hundred thousand distinct CDR3 sequences, under 15% occurring once. Material: blood. The source of these receptors is a woman in her twenties or thirties with Graves' hyperthyroidism.

The sample holds many counts of this clonotype. This chain links TRBV5-1 with TRBJ2-3; D remains ambiguous. V lost 2 bases and J lost 0, with 7 bases in between. The CDR3 has 14 amino acids. Germline assignment: CDR1 SGHRS and CDR2 YFSETQ. CDR3 DNA sequence: TGCGCCAGCAGCTTCCGGTCTAGCACAGATACGCAGTATTTT. It is translated as CASSFRSSTDTQYF.

This clonotype appeared many times. This chain connects TRBV18 to TRBJ2-3, with 9 bases that match TRBD1. The CDR3 spans 17 residues. V lost 0 bases to trimming and J lost 2 bases; unmatched junction nucleotides: 6. CDR1 and CDR2 from the germline V gene are KGHSH and LQKENI. The CDR3 bases are TGTGCCAGCTCACCACCGAGGGGACAGGGTTCCACAGATACGCAGTATTTT. It specifies CASSPPRGQGSTDTQYF.

There are many counts of this clonotype. The chain has TRBV18 and TRBJ2-5; 7 nucleotides match TRBD2. V lost 2 bases, J lost 5 bases, and 8 bases stayed unmatched. This CDR3 is 15 amino acids long. Germline V lookup: CDR1 KGHSH, CDR2 LQKENI. The DNA for the CDR3 is TGTGCCAGCTCACCAGGACTAGGGGATTGGGAGACCCAGTACTTC. Its protein is CASSPGLGDWETQYF.

This clonotype was observed at least ten times. The rearrangement links TRBV18 to TRBJ2-7; D is ambiguous. The CDR3 extends over 15 amino acids. Germline CDR1 reads KGHSH; CDR2 reads LQKENI. With 2 bases removed from V and 1 base from J, the gap between germline ends came to 12 bases. The CDR3 DNA is TGTGCCAGCTCACCATGGGTGCCAGGTTCCTACGAGCAGTACTTC. Protein product: CASSPWVPGSYEQYF.

This chain connects TRBV7-2 to TRBJ1-1; 9 bases are shared with TRBD1. CDR1 is SGHTA, CDR2 FQGNSA, per germline. Trimming at V came to 0 bases and at J to 8 bases, leaving 1 base not matched to a gene. This CDR3 has 13 amino acids. The CDR3 bases are TGTGCCAGCAGCTTAGCGACAGGGGGAGAAGCTTTCTTT. This codes for CASSLATGGEAFF.

This clonotype showed up many times. This CDR3 reads CASSLGGRGNEQFF. DNA of the CDR3: TGTGCCAGCAGTTTAGGGGGGAGAGGCAATGAGCAGTTCTTC. The rearrangement joins TRBV12-3 or TRBV12-4 to TRBJ2-1; either TRBD1 or TRBD2 may supply D (5 bases each). The germline V and J ends were trimmed by 1 base and 6 bases, with 10 bases remaining between them. The CDR3 totals 14 residues.

This clonotype has a handful of counts. This sequence joins TRBV11-1 and TRBJ1-2; perhaps TRBD1 as D (6 bases). V was cut by 6 bases and J by 8 bases, with 13 bases left in between. The CDR3 is 12 amino acids. Germline CDR1 SGHAT, CDR2 FQDESV (reference sequence). This CDR3 reads CASSNRDSGYTF. CDR3 DNA: TGTGCCAGCAGTAACAGGGATAGCGGCTACACCTTC.

This clonotype was seen more than once but under ten times. The V gene is TRBV29-1, the J gene TRBJ2-5; 9 nucleotides line up with TRBD1. The CDR3 is 14 amino acids. Germline lookup yields CDR1 SQVTM and CDR2 ANQGSEA. V shed 6 bases, J shed 2 bases, and the junction held 7 bases outside the gene matches. CDR3 residues: CSVGVGTGQETQYF. In DNA form, the CDR3 reads TGCAGCGTGGGGGTCGGGACAGGGCAAGAGACCCAGTACTTC.

Turning to this clonotype: Being one base from a much bigger clone, this may be a read error. The chain carries TRBV28 and TRBJ1-1, with D unresolved. This CDR3 has 15 residues. Germline-derived CDR1 and CDR2 are MDHEN and SYDVKM. V was pared by 3 bases and J by 6 bases, with 17 bases between. In DNA form, the CDR3 reads TGTGCCAGCAGTTTGGACGCCGCGGGAGCCGCTGAAGCTTTCTTT. Its translation is CASSLDAAGAAEAFF.

The chain has TRBV19 and TRBJ2-7; D remains unclear. This CDR3 is built from 13 residues. In germline, CDR1 is LNHDA, CDR2 SQIVND (reference sequence). V was pared by 4 bases and J by 7 bases, with 14 bases between. CDR3 residues: CASSTRPQGEQYF. The CDR3 region has the DNA TGTGCCAGTAGTACTCGACCACAAGGAGAGCAGTACTTC.

This clonotype was counted a few times. The rearrangement links TRBV7-2 to TRBJ2-7; D gene unclear. Germline V gene sequence: CDR1 SGHTA, CDR2 FQGNSA. The ends were cut back, 1 base at V and 2 bases at J, with 9 bases in the middle. CDR3 length: 14 residues. The CDR3, as DNA: TGTGCCAGCAGCTTAGTGGGGTTGACCTACGAGCAGTACTTC. Translated, it gives CASSLVGLTYEQYF.

The CDR3 is CASSPSLAGGKISKHIQYF. The CDR3 DNA is TGTGCCAGCAGCCCTTCCTTAGCGGGAGGGAAGATTAGCAAGCACATTCAGTACTTC. The chain links TRBV3-1 to TRBJ2-4; 11 bases line up with TRBD2. The CDR3 contains 19 residues. Germline V gives CDR1 LGHDT, CDR2 YNNKEL (reference sequence). V lost 4 bases to trimming and J lost 8 bases; unmatched junction nucleotides: 19. Full variable domain (missing parts from reference TRBV3-1 and TRBJ2-4): DTAVSQTPKYLVTQMGNDKSIKCEQNLGHDTMYWYKQDSKKFLKIMFSYNNKELIINETVPNRFSPKSPDKAHLNLHINSLELGDSAVYFCASSPSLAGGKISKHIQYFGAGTRLSVL.

This clonotype was counted only a few times. The CDR3 DNA reads as TGTGCCAGCCGCGAACAGGGGACTGGCTACACCTTC. Translated, it gives CASREQGTGYTF. This sequence joins TRBV6-1 and TRBJ1-2; 7 nucleotides agree with TRBD1. J gave up 7 bases and V 8 bases, and 7 bases lay outside the gene matches. This CDR3 contains 12 residues. Germline CDR1 is MNHNS and CDR2 is SASEGT.

This clonotype was found many times. J is TRBJ1-5 and V is TRBV27; the match to TRBD1 covers 11 bases. The germline V gene encodes CDR1 MNHEY and CDR2 SMNVEV (reference sequence). This CDR3 region has 15 residues. Trimming took 4 bases from V and 6 from J; bases not matched to a gene: 5. The CDR3 spells CASSWTGGAGQPQHF. The CDR3 DNA reads as TGTGCCAGCAGTTGGACAGGGGGCGCAGGTCAGCCCCAGCATTTT.

This rearrangement joins TRBV6-2 or TRBV6-3 to TRBJ2-4; 12 positions match TRBD2. This CDR3 contains 16 residues. Trimming took 8 bases from V and 0 from J; bases not matched to a gene: 5. CDR1 and CDR2 from the germline V gene are MNHEY and SVGEGT. CDR3 DNA: TGTGCCAGCTCACCGACTAGCGGGAGAGCCAAAAACATTCAGTACTTC. It codes for CASSPTSGRAKNIQYF.

The V gene is TRBV9, the J gene TRBJ2-3; D possibly uses TRBD1 or TRBD2 (6 bases each). This CDR3 has 17 residues. V was trimmed by 0 bases and J by 0 bases, leaving 14 bases between them. Germline-derived CDR1 and CDR2 are SGDLS and YYNGEE. The CDR3 coding sequence is TGTGCCAGCAGCGTAGGCCGTGGAGGGACAAGCACAGATACGCAGTATTTT. It yields the protein CASSVGRGGTSTDTQYF. Full variable domain (rest looked up from reference TRBV9 and TRBJ2-3): DSGVTQTPKHLITATGQRVTLRCSPRSGDLSVYWYQQSLDQGLQFLIQYYNGEERAKGNILERFSAQQFPDLHSELNLSSLELGDSALYFCASSVGRGGTSTDTQYFGPGTRLTVL.

This clonotype was seen only once. V usage is TRBV4-2 and J usage is TRBJ2-1; 9 bases map to TRBD1. With V trimmed by 4 bases and J by 4 bases, 5 bases remained unmatched. Germline V gene sequence: CDR1 LGHNA, CDR2 YNFKEQ. The CDR3 totals 15 residues. The DNA for the CDR3 is TGTGCCAGCAGCCCAGCGGGACAGGGTTACAATGAGCAGTTCTTC. Amino acids: CASSPAGQGYNEQFF.

The CDR3 is CASSGRQSTDTQYF. CDR3 bases: TGTGCCAGCAGTGGGCGACAGAGCACAGATACGCAGTATTTT. This rearrangement joins TRBV28 to TRBJ2-3, with D possibly matching TRBD1 (5 bases). The germline V gene encodes CDR1 MDHEN and CDR2 SYDVKM. V shed 5 bases and J shed 0 bases, with 9 bases lying between them. The CDR3 covers 14 residues.

Ten or more counts support this clonotype. This chain joins TRBV20-1 and TRBJ2-7; no firm D call. V was trimmed by 1 base and J by 0 bases, leaving 7 bases between them. CDR3 size: 13 residues. CDR1 and CDR2 from the germline V gene are DFQATT and SNEGSKA (reference sequence). The CDR3 region has the DNA TGCAGTGCTAGAGCGCAGAGCTCCTACGAGCAGTACTTC. This codes for CSARAQSSYEQYF.

The V and J genes are TRBV19 and TRBJ1-5; D remains ambiguous. CDR3 size: 15 residues. Germline assignment: CDR1 LNHDA and CDR2 SQIVND (reference sequence). V lost 4 bases, J lost 1 base, and 11 bases lay in between. CDR3 in amino acids: CASSSRGRSNQPQHF. The CDR3 coding sequence is TGTGCCAGTAGTAGCCGTGGCAGGAGCAATCAGCCCCAGCATTTT.

This chain's CDR3 is CASSEGQSGELFF. CDR3 sequence (DNA): TGTGCCAGCAGTGAAGGCCAGTCCGGGGAGCTGTTTTTT. The chain employs TRBV27 and TRBJ2-2, with D unresolved. CDR3 size: 13 residues. CDR1 is MNHEY, CDR2 SMNVEV, per germline (reference sequence). The V end was cut by 5 bases, the J end by 6 bases, with 10 bases between.

This clonotype was seen a handful of times. The chain couples TRBV4-1 to TRBJ2-3; weak D call: TRBD2 (6 bases). In germline, CDR1 is MGHRA, CDR2 YSYEKL. This CDR3 has 15 amino acids. Between the trimmed V and J ends, which lost 5 bases and 4 bases, there was a span of 16 bases. CDR3 residues: CASSNFLGGADTQYF. The CDR3 DNA reads TGCGCCAGCAGCAACTTTCTAGGAGGGGCAGATACGCAGTATTTT.

The chain uses TRBV25-1 and TRBJ2-1, with D tentatively TRBD1 (6 bases). Trimming removed 4 bases from V and 0 bases from J, with 19 bases in between. This CDR3 region has 18 residues. Germline V gene sequence: CDR1 MGHDK, CDR2 SYGVNS. This CDR3 is CASSARQALGSSYNEQFF. The CDR3 nucleotides read TGTGCCAGCAGTGCGCGACAGGCACTAGGGAGCTCCTACAATGAGCAGTTCTTC.

This chain uses TRBV6-1 with TRBJ2-7; D remains unclear. Germline V gene data show CDR1 as MNHNS and CDR2 as SASEGT. V was cut by 7 bases and J by 1 base, with 17 bases left in between. CDR3 length: 15 amino acids. In DNA, the CDR3 is TGTGCCAGCATTCAAGGTCATGGCATTTCCTACGAGCAGTACTTC. Translation: CASIQGHGISYEQYF.

The chain joins TRBV20-1 to TRBJ2-5; no clear D gene. Trimming pared 0 bases from V and 3 bases from J, leaving 5 bases between. This CDR3 spans 12 amino acids. The germline CDR1 and CDR2 sequences are DFQATT and SNEGSKA (reference sequence). The CDR3 nucleotides read TGCAGTGCTAGAGATACAAAAGAGACCCAGTACTTC. This encodes CSARDTKETQYF.